The 20 T cell receptor beta chains reported below all come from one sample, sequenced in a study of human T cells and chemical hapten exposure. Time point specified: patch test 3, about 24 weeks after DPC sensitization. Documented treatment: therapeutic diphenylcyclopropenone sensitization with weekly scalp DPC. TCRdb re-derived calls from the RACE reads in MiXCR, one entry per CDR3 protein. The data hold some 180,000 distinct CDR3 sequences, with about 25% observed a single time. Sequencing used whole blood, obtained in connection with sensitization to the hapten diphenylcyclopropenone (DPC). These receptors were collected from a woman in her 40s with alopecia areata. Some clones in this sample may be carry-over from other donors' samples.

Ten or more counts support this clonotype. V gene TRBV20-1 combines with J gene TRBJ1-1; TRBD1 might be the D (6 bases). V was shortened by 2 bases and J by 1 base, with 8 bases between the two germline ends. The CDR3 runs 13 residues. Germline V CDR1 and CDR2: DFQATT, SNEGSKA (reference sequence). This CDR3 reads CSARMGANTEAFF. In DNA, the CDR3 is TGCAGTGCTAGAATGGGGGCGAACACTGAAGCTTTCTTT.

This clonotype was seen many times. V is TRBV7-9 and J is TRBJ1-5, with D unresolved. Germline CDR1 is SEHNR and CDR2 is FQNEAQ (reference sequence). The CDR3 covers 13 residues. The V gene lost 3 bases and the J gene lost 4 bases, with 7 bases spanning the gap. The CDR3 region has the DNA TGTGCCAGCAGCTTTTCGGGAAATCAGCCCCAGCATTTT. Its translation is CASSFSGNQPQHF.

In this sample, this clonotype turned up a few times. This chain links TRBV6-5 with TRBJ2-3; TRBD1 is a possible D gene (6 bases). Between the trimmed V and J ends, which lost 5 bases and 3 bases, there was a span of 15 bases. Germline CDR1 MNHEY, CDR2 SVGAGI. The CDR3 runs to 15 residues. The CDR3 is CASSHRNRATDTQYF. DNA for the CDR3: TGTGCCAGCAGTCATAGAAACAGGGCTACAGATACGCAGTATTTT.

Remarks on this clonotype: The conserved phenylalanine or tryptophan normally closing the CDR3 is absent here, so this likely arose from a read error. No DNA is shown, since the ends of the CDR3 on it are uncertain; the CDR3 is the one TCRdb lists. The rearrangement joins TRBV3-1 to TRBJ2-6; no DNA check was done on the table's D call, TRBD1. Ends included, the CDR3 has 13 residues. The germline V gene encodes CDR1 LGHDT and CDR2 YNNKEL (reference sequence). The CDR3: CASSQEGRGPMTV.

This clonotype was picked up many times. This sequence joins TRBV20-1 and TRBJ2-3; D tentatively fits TRBD1 or TRBD2 (5 bases each). Germline loops: CDR1 DFQATT, CDR2 SNEGSKA (reference sequence). The germline V and J ends were trimmed by 6 bases and 1 base, with 23 bases remaining between them. CDR3 length equals 17 residues. The DNA for the CDR3 is TGCAGTGCAACCCTTAAGGGGTCTAGCTGGGGCACAGATACGCAGTATTTT. Amino acids: CSATLKGSSWGTDTQYF.

The rearrangement uses TRBV29-1 and TRBJ2-1, with no clear D. This CDR3 has 14 amino acids. V shed 0 bases and J shed 2 bases, with 8 bases lying between them. Looked up from germline, CDR1 is SQVTM and CDR2 is ANQGSEA. The CDR3 bases are TGCAGCGTTGAAGAAGAGGATACCTACAATGAGCAGTTCTTC. Amino acid sequence: CSVEEEDTYNEQFF.

This clonotype turned up a few times. The chain couples TRBV9 to TRBJ2-1; 7 bases fit TRBD1. Per the germline V gene, CDR1 is SGDLS and CDR2 is YYNGEE. The V gene end was trimmed by 5 bases and the J gene end by 7 bases; junction bases not matched to a gene: 24. This CDR3 spans 19 amino acids. For the CDR3, the DNA is TGTGCCAGCAGGTCTGATTGGACAGGCGTGACATTTCGGTGGAATGAGCAGTTCTTC. The encoded protein is CASRSDWTGVTFRWNEQFF.

This clonotype appeared a few times. The CDR3 DNA sequence: TGTGCCAGTAGTATAGATCTGGGGACGGATAACTATGGCTACACCTTC. Its protein product is CASSIDLGTDNYGYTF. The V call is TRBV19, the J call TRBJ1-2; possible D gene TRBD1, 5 bases. CDR3 size: 16 residues. Germline lookup yields CDR1 LNHDA and CDR2 SQIVND (reference sequence). With 0 bases removed from V and 1 base from J, the gap between germline ends came to 12 bases.

This clonotype has more than one count but fewer than ten. The chain joins TRBV29-1 to TRBJ1-5; tentatively, D is TRBD1 (6 bases). V was cut by 7 bases and J by 7 bases, with 14 bases left in between. The CDR3 sequence is 12 residues long. The germline V gene encodes CDR1 SQVTM and CDR2 ANQGSEA. The CDR3 sequence: CSGPRGGQPQHF. CDR3 DNA sequence: TGCAGCGGCCCCAGGGGTGGGCAGCCCCAGCATTTT. Variable domain in full (rest from reference TRBV29-1 and TRBJ1-5): SAVISQKPSRDICQRGTSLTIQCQVDSQVTMMFWYRQQPGQSLTLIATANQGSEATYESGFVIDKFPISRPNLTFSTLTVSNMSPEDSSIYLCSGPRGGQPQHFGDGTRLSIL.

The chain uses TRBV20-1 and TRBJ2-3; 9 bases align to TRBD2. CDR3 length: 13 residues. Germline CDR1 DFQATT, CDR2 SNEGSKA (reference sequence). With 5 bases clipped from V and 2 bases from J, the junction kept 2 bases outside the gene matches. CDR3 amino acids: CSASSGNTDTQYF. For the CDR3, the DNA is TGCAGTGCTTCTAGCGGGAACACAGATACGCAGTATTTT.

This clonotype has only a few counts. The V and J genes are TRBV9 and TRBJ2-7, with 7 bases that match TRBD1. The germline V gene has CDR1 SGDLS and CDR2 YYNGEE. J gave up 0 bases and V 1 base, and 4 bases lay outside the gene matches. The CDR3 covers 15 residues. The chain's CDR3 is CASSVTGASSYEQYF. DNA of the CDR3: TGTGCCAGCAGCGTAACAGGGGCAAGCTCCTACGAGCAGTACTTC.

V gene TRBV7-2 combines with J gene TRBJ1-1, with D unresolved. The V gene's germline CDR1 is SGHTA and CDR2 FQGNSA. Trimming pared 6 bases from V and 0 bases from J, leaving 8 bases between. The CDR3 contains 13 residues. The CDR3 bases are TGTGCCAGCAGGGAGGCTTTGAACACTGAAGCTTTCTTT. Amino acids: CASREALNTEAFF. Full variable domain (rest looked up from reference TRBV7-2 and TRBJ1-1): GAGVSQSPSNKVTEKGKDVELRCDPISGHTALYWYRQSLGQGLEFLIYFQGNSAPDKSGLPSDRFSAERTGGSVSTLTIQRTQQEDSAVYLCASREALNTEAFFGQGTRLTVV.

This clonotype was observed a handful of times. The gene calls are TRBV13 and TRBJ2-7; 7 bases fit TRBD2. V lost 5 bases and J lost 7; bases outside the gene matches: 8. Germline V CDR1 and CDR2: PRHDT, FYEKMQ (reference sequence). The CDR3 runs 13 residues. The CDR3 DNA reads TGTGCCAGCAGCGCCAGACTAGCAGGGGAGCAGTACTTC. It specifies CASSARLAGEQYF.

In this sample, this clonotype turned up a few times. The chain recombines TRBV19 with TRBJ2-7, with D perhaps TRBD2 (6 bases). This CDR3 contains 14 residues. V shed 5 bases and J shed 2 bases, with 13 bases lying between them. Germline V gene data show CDR1 as LNHDA and CDR2 as SQIVND (reference sequence). The CDR3 protein is CASSLATSTYEQYF. The CDR3 DNA follows: TGTGCCAGTAGTCTAGCGACCTCAACCTACGAGCAGTACTTC.

The rearrangement joins TRBV7-9 to TRBJ2-5, with a possible D match to TRBD2 (5 bases). CDR3 length equals 14 residues. Between the trimmed V and J ends, which lost 5 bases and 5 bases, there was a span of 15 bases. The germline V gene encodes CDR1 SEHNR and CDR2 FQNEAQ (reference sequence). The CDR3 region has the DNA TGTGCCAGCAGCAAATCACTAGGTCGGGAGACCCAGTACTTC. Its protein is CASSKSLGRETQYF.

The gene calls are TRBV5-1 and TRBJ2-7; possibly TRBD2 for D (6 bases). CDR3 length: 12 residues. V was cut by 4 bases and J by 4 bases, with 9 bases left in between. The germline V gene encodes CDR1 SGHRS and CDR2 YFSETQ. This chain's CDR3 is CASSGGLYEQYF. The CDR3 DNA follows: TGCGCCAGCAGCGGGGGACTTTACGAGCAGTACTTC.

This clonotype was counted a few times. J is TRBJ2-3 and V is TRBV6-4; TRBD1 or TRBD2 may be the D gene (5 bases each). Germline CDR1 is MRHNA and CDR2 is SNTAGT. There are 15 residues in the CDR3. With 2 bases removed from V and 4 bases from J, the gap between germline ends came to 13 bases. The CDR3: CASSDAPRGADTQYF. The CDR3 DNA sequence: TGTGCCAGCAGTGACGCCCCCAGAGGGGCAGATACGCAGTATTTT.

This chain's CDR3 is CASSLGQASHNEQFF. The CDR3 DNA sequence: TGCGCCAGCAGCCTGGGACAAGCGAGCCACAATGAGCAGTTCTTC. The V call is TRBV4-1, the J call TRBJ2-1; D possibly corresponds to TRBD1 (6 bases). The V gene's germline CDR1 is MGHRA and CDR2 YSYEKL. Trimming took 4 bases from V and 5 from J, leaving 15 bases between them. The CDR3 is 15 residues long.

The chain uses TRBV27 and TRBJ2-5; no reliable D call. The germline V gene encodes CDR1 MNHEY and CDR2 SMNVEV (reference sequence). The CDR3 loop spans 12 amino acids. V lost 8 bases and J lost 4, with 11 bases in between. The CDR3 nucleotides read TGTGCCAGCCGTGGGCTGGGAGAGACCCAGTACTTC. It codes for CASRGLGETQYF.

The chain couples TRBV6-5 to TRBJ2-3; D is ambiguous. Germline values: CDR1 MNHEY, CDR2 SVGAGI. Deletions cut 6 bases from V and 0 bases from J, with 7 bases between. This CDR3 contains 13 residues. The CDR3 DNA follows: TGTGCCAGCAGGTCGACTAGCACAGATACGCAGTATTTT. Translated, it gives CASRSTSTDTQYF.